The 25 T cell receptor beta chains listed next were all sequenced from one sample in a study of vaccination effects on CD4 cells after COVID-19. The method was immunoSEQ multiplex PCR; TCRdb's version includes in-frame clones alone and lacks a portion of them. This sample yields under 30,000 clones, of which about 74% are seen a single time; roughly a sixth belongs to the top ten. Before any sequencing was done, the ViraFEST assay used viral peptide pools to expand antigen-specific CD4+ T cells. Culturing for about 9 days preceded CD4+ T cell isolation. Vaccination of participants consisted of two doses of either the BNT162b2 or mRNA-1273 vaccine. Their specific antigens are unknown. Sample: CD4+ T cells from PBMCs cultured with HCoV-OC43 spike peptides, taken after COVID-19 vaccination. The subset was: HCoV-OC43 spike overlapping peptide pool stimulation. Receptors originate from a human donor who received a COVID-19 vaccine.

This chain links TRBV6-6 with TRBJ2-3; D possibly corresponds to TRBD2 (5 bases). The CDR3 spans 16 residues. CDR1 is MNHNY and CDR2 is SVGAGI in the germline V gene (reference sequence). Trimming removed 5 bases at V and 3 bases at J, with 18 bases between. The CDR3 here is CASSPAVWEKTDTQYF. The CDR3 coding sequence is TGTGCCAGCAGTCCCGCCGTGTGGGAGAAGACAGATACGCAGTATTTT.

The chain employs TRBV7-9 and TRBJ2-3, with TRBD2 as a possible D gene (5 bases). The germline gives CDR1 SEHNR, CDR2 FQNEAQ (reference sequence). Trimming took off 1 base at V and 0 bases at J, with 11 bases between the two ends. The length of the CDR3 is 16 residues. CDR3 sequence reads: CASSLGGSASTDTQYF. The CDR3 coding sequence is TGTGCCAGCAGCTTAGGAGGGTCAGCTAGCACAGATACGCAGTATTTT.

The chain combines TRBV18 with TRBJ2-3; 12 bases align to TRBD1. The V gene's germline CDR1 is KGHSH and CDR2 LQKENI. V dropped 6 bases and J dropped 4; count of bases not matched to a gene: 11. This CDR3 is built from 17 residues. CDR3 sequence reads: CASSQLGGTGGPDTQYF. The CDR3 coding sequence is TGTGCCAGCTCGCAATTAGGCGGGACAGGGGGCCCAGATACGCAGTATTTT.

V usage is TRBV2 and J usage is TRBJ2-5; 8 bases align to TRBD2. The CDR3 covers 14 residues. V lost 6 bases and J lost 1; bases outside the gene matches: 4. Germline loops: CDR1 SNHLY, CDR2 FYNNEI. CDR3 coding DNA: TGTGCCAGCAGGGGACTAGGCGTCCAAGAGACCCAGTACTTC. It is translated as CASRGLGVQETQYF.

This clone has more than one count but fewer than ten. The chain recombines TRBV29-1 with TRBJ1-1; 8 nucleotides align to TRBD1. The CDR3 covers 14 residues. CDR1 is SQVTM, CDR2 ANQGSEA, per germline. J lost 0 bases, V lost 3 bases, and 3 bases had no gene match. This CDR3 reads CSVDQGAVNTEAFF. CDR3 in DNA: TGCAGCGTTGACCAGGGGGCAGTGAACACTGAAGCTTTCTTT.

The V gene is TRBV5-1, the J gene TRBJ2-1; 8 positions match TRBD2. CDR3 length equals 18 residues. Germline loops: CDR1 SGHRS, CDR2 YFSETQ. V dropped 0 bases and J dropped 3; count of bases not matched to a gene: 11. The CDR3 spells CASSLEVSGKANYNEQFF. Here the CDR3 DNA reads TGCGCCAGCAGCTTGGAAGTTAGCGGGAAGGCCAACTACAATGAGCAGTTCTTC.

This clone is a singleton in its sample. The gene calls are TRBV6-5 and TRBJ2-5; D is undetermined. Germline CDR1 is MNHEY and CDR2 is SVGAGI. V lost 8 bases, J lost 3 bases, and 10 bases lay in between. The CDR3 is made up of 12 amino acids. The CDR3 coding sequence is TGTGCCAGCGGCCCTAGAGAAGAGACCCAGTACTTC. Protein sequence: CASGPREETQYF.

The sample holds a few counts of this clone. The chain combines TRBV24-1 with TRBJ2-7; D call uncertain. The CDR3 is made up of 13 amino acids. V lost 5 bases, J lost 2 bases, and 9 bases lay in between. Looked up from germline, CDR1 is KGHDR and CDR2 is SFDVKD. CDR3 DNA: TGTGCCACCAGTGGGTCAGGTACCTACGAGCAGTACTTC. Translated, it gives CATSGSGTYEQYF.

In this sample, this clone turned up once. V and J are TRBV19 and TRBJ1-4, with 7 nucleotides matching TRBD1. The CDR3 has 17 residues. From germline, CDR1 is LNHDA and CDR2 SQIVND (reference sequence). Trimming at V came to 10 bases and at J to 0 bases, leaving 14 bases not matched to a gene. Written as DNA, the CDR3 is TGTGCCACTCGTGGCAGGGGGTCAGGGGCAACTAATGAAAAACTGTTTTTT. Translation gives CATRGRGSGATNEKLFF.

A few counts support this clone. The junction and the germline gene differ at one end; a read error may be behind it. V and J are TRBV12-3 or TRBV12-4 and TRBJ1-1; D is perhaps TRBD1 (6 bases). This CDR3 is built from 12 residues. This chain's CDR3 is CASKDRNPEAFF. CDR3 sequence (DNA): TGTGCCAGCAAAGACAGGAACCCTGAAGCTTTCTTT.

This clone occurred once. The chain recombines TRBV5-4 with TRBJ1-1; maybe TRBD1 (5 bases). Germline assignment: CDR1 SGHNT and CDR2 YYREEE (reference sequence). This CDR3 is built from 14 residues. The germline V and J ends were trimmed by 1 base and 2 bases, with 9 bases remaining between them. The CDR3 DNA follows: TGTGCCAGCAGCTTGCAGGGCCCCAACACTGAAGCTTTCTTT. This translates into CASSLQGPNTEAFF. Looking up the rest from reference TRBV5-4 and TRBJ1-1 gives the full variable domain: ETGVTQSPTHLIKTRGQQVTLRCSSQSGHNTVSWYQQALGQGPQFIFQYYREEENGRGNFPPRFSGLQFPNYSSELNVNALELDDSALYLCASSLQGPNTEAFFGQGTRLTVV.

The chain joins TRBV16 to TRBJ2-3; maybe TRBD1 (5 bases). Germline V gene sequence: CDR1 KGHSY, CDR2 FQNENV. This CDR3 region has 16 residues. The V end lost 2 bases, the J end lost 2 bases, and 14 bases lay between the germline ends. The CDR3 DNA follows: TGTGCCAGCAGCCAACACCCGCCCAGGGCCACAGATACGCAGTATTTT. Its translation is CASSQHPPRATDTQYF.

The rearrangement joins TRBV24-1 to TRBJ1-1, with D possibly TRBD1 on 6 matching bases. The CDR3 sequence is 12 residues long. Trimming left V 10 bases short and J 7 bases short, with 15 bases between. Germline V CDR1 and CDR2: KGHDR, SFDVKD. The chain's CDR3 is CATRNRAGEAFF. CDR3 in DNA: TGTGCCACTCGTAACAGGGCCGGTGAAGCTTTCTTT.

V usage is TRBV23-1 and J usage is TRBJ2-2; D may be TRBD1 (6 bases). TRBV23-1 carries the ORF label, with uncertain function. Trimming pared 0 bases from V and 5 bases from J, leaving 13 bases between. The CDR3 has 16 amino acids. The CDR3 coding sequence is TGCGCCAGCAGTCAATCGGCAACAGGGCTTACCGGGGAGCTGTTTTTT. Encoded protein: CASSQSATGLTGELFF.

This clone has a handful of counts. The CDR3 loop reads CASSSHHGTGGNYEQYF. The CDR3 DNA sequence: TGTGCCAGCAGTTCGCACCACGGGACAGGGGGGAACTACGAGCAGTACTTC. This chain joins TRBV27 and TRBJ2-7, with 11 bases lining up with TRBD1. This CDR3 has 17 residues. The V and J ends lost 4 bases and 3 bases, in that order; junction bases with no gene match: 11. Germline CDR1 reads MNHEY; CDR2 reads SMNVEV (reference sequence).

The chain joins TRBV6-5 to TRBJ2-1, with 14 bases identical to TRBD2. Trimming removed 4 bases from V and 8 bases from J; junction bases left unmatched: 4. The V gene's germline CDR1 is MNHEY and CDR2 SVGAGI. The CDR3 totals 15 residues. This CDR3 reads CASSSGLAGDHEQFF. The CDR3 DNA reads TGTGCCAGCAGTTCGGGACTAGCGGGAGATCATGAGCAGTTCTTC.

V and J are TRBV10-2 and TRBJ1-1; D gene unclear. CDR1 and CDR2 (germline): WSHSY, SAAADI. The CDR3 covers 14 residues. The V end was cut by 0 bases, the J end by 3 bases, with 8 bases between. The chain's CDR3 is CASSESSGYTEAFF. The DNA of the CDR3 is TGCGCCAGCAGTGAGTCGTCGGGGTACACTGAAGCTTTCTTT.

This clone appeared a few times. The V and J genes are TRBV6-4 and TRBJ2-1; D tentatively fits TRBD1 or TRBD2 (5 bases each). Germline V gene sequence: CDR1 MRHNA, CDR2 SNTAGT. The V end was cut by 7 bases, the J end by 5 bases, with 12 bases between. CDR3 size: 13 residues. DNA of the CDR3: TGTGCCAGCAATCCGGGGCTACACAATGAGCAGTTCTTC. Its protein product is CASNPGLHNEQFF.

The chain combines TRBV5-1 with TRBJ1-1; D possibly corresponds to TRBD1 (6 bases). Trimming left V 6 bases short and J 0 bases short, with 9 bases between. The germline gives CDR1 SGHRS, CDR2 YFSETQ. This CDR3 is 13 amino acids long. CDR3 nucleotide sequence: TGCGCCAGCATGGGGGCGGTGAACACTGAAGCTTTCTTT. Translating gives CASMGAVNTEAFF.

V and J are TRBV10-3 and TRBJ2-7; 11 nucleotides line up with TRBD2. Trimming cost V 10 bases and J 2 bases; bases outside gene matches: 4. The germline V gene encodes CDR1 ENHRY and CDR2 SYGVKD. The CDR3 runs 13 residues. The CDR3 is CATALAGAYEQYF. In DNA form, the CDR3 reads TGTGCCACCGCACTAGCGGGGGCCTACGAGCAGTACTTC.

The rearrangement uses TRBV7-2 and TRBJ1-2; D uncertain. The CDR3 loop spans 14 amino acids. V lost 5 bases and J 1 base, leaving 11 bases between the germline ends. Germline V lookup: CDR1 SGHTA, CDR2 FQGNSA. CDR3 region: CASSLQQDNYGYTF. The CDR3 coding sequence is TGTGCCAGCAGCCTACAGCAGGATAACTATGGCTACACCTTC.

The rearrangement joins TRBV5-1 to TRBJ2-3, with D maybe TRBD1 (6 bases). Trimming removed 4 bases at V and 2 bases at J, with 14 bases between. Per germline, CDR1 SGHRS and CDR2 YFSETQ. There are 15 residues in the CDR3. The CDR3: CASSGPGQVTDTQYF. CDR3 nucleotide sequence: TGCGCCAGCAGCGGACCGGGACAAGTCACAGATACGCAGTATTTT.

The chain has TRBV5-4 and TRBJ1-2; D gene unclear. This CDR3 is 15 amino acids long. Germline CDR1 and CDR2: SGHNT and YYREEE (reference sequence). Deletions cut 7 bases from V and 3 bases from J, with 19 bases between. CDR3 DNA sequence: TGTGCCAGCTCCCCATCCCCCGACCGCGACTATGGCTACACCTTC. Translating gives CASSPSPDRDYGYTF. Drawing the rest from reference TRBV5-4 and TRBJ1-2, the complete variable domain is ETGVTQSPTHLIKTRGQQVTLRCSSQSGHNTVSWYQQALGQGPQFIFQYYREEENGRGNFPPRFSGLQFPNYSSELNVNALELDDSALYLCASSPSPDRDYGYTFGSGTRLTVV.

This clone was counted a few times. CDR3 residues: CASSESGQGGLNQPQHF. For the CDR3, the DNA is TGTGCCAGCAGTGAGTCAGGACAGGGTGGCCTCAATCAGCCCCAGCATTTT. This rearrangement joins TRBV25-1 to TRBJ1-5; TRBD1 matches at 8 bases. The junction had 10 bases not matched to a gene; V was cut back by 3 bases and J by 3 bases. There are 17 residues in the CDR3. The germline CDR1 and CDR2 sequences are MGHDK and SYGVNS. Based on the CDR3 plus reference TRBV25-1 and TRBJ1-5, the full variable domain is EADIYQTPRYLVIGTGKKITLECSQTMGHDKMYWYQQDPGMELHLIHYSYGVNSTEKGDLSSESTVSRIRTEHFPLTLESARPSHTSQYLCASSESGQGGLNQPQHFGDGTRLSIL.

CDR3 residues: CASSVGGQIYEQYF. CDR3 coding DNA: TGTGCCAGCAGCGTAGGGGGACAGATCTACGAGCAGTACTTC. The rearrangement uses TRBV9 and TRBJ2-7; TRBD1 agrees at 7 bases. The CDR3 runs 14 residues. The germline V gene has CDR1 SGDLS and CDR2 YYNGEE. V shed 0 bases, J shed 3 bases, and the junction held 3 bases outside the gene matches. Based on the CDR3 plus reference TRBV9 and TRBJ2-7, the full variable domain is DSGVTQTPKHLITATGQRVTLRCSPRSGDLSVYWYQQSLDQGLQFLIQYYNGEERAKGNILERFSAQQFPDLHSELNLSSLELGDSALYFCASSVGGQIYEQYFGPGTRLTVT.